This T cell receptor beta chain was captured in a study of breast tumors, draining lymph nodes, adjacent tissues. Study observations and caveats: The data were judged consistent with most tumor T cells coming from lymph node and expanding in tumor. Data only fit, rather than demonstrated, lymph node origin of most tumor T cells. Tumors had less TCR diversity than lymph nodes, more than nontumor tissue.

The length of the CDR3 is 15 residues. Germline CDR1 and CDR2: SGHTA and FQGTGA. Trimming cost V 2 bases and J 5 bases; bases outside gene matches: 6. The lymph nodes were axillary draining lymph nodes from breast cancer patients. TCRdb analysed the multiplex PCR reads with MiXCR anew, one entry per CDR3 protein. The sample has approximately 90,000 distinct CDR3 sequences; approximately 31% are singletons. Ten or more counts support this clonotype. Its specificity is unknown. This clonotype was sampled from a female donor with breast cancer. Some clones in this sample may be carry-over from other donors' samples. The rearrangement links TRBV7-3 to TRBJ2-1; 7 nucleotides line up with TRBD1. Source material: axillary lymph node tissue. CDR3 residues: CASSLSGTDDNEQFF. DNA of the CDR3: TGTGCCAGCAGCTTATCCGGGACAGACGACAATGAGCAGTTCTTC.